In its sample, the clone carrying this T cell receptor (beta chain) ranks as medium-sized (0.01 to 0.1%). The length of the CDR3 is 15 residues. The V segment lost 6 bases and the J segment 5 bases; nucleotides outside the gene matches: 6. In germline, CDR1 is MNHNS, CDR2 SASEGT. TCRdb re-analysed the PCR reads in MiXCR, keeping a single row per CDR3 protein. The sample holds under 30,000 distinct CDR3 sequences, around 56% seen once. These data come from a study of CD4 and CD8 cells across lung adenocarcinoma regions. The patients had localized lung adenocarcinoma, a non-small cell subtype. The chain combines TRBV6-1 with TRBJ2-1, with TRBD2 matching 11 bases. Sequencing input: CD8+ T cells from the center of a lung tumor. The receptor was isolated from a male donor with lung adenocarcinoma. The CD4 and CD8 labels of this study may be unreliable. The CDR3 sequence: CASRVAGGPDNEQFF. The CDR3 bases are TGTGCCAGCAGGGTAGCGGGAGGGCCAGACAATGAGCAGTTCTTC.